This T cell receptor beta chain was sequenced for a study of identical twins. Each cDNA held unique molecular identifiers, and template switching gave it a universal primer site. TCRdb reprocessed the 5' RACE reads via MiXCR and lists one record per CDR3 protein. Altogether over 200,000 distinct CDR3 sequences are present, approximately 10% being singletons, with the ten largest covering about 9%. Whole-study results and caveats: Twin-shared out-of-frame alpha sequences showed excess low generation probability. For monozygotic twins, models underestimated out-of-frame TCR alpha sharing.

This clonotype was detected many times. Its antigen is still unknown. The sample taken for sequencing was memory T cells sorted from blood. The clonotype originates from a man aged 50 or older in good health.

For the CDR3, the DNA is TGTGCCAGCAGTTTTTCCTACGGACAGCCCCAGCATTTT. It specifies CASSFSYGQPQHF. The V and J genes are TRBV6-5 and TRBJ1-5; no clear D gene. The germline V gene encodes CDR1 MNHEY and CDR2 SVGAGI. There are 13 residues in the CDR3. V was shortened by 4 bases and J by 7 bases, with 11 bases between the two germline ends.